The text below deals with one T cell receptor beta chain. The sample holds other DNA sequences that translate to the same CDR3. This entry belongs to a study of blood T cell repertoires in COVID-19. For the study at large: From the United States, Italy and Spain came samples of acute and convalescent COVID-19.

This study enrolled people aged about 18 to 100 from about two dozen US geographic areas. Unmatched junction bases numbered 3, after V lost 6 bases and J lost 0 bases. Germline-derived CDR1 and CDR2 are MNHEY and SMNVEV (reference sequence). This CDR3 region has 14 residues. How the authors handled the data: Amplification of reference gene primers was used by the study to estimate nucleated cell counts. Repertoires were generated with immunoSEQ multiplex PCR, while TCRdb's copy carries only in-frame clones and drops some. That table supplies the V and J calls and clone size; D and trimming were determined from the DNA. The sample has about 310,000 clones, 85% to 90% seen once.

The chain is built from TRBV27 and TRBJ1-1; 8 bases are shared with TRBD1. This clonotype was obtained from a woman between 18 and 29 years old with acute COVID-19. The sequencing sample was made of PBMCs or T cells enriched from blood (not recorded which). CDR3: CASRLDRVNTEAFF. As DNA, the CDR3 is TGTGCCAGCAGACTGGACAGGGTGAACACTGAAGCTTTCTTT.